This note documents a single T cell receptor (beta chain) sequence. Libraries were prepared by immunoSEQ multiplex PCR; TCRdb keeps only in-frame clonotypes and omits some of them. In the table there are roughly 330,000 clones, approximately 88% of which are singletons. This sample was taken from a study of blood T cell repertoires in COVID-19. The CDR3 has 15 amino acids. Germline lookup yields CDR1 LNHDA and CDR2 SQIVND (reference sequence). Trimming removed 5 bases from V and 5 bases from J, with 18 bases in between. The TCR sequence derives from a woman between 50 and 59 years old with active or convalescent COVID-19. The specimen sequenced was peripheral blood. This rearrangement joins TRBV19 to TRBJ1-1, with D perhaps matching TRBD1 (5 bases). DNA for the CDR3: TGTGCCAGTAGTTTGGGGGGTCAAGGTAGGACTGAAGCTTTCTTT. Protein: CASSLGGQGRTEAFF.